This entry is about one T cell receptor beta chain. Antigen specificity is unknown. The CDR3 sequence is 15 residues long. V was shortened by 0 bases and J by 1 base, with 8 bases between the two germline ends. Germline V lookup: CDR1 LNHNV, CDR2 YYDKDF (reference sequence). This sample is drawn from a study of identical twins. Study conclusions and caveats: It was cross-sectional statistical analysis, not following the same donors, that the conclusions relied on. Where beta out-of-frame sequences were concerned, excess twin sharing was weaker. Models came in too low on out-of-frame TCR alpha sharing in monozygotic twins.

A universal primer site was created by template switching, with the cDNA bearing unique molecular identifiers. TCRdb ran MiXCR on the 5' RACE reads and lists one entry per CDR3 protein. Counted here are about 250,000 distinct CDR3 sequences, around 8.3% occurring once; the ten biggest clones make up less than 4%. The same data also contributed to another study, on yellow fever vaccine responses in identical twins.

The receptor was derived from a woman younger than 35 in good health. The chain carries TRBV15 and TRBJ2-3; D is uncertain. Specimen: CD8+ T cells sorted from blood. The CDR3 is CATSRDWPGTDTQYF. The CDR3 nucleotides are TGTGCCACCAGCAGAGATTGGCCAGGCACAGATACGCAGTATTTT.